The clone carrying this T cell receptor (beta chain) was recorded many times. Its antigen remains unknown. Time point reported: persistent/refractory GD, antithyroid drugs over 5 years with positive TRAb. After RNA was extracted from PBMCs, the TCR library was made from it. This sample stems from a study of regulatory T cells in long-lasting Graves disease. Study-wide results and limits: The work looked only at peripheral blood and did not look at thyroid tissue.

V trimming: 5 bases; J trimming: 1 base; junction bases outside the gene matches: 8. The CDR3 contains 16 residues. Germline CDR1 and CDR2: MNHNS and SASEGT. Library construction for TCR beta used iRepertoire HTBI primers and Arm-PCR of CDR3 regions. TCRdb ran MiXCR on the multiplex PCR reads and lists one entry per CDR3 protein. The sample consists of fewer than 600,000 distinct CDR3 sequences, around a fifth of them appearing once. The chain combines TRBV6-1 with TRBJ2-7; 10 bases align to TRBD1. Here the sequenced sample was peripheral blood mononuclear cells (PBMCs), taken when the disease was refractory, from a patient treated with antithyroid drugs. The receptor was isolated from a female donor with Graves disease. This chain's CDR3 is CASSKSGTGDSYEQYF. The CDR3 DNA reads TGTGCCAGCAGTAAATCCGGGACAGGGGATTCCTACGAGCAGTACTTC.